The clone carrying this T cell receptor beta chain has only one observation. Its antigen is unidentified. This entry is derived from a study of PD-L1 blockade in urothelial cancer. For the study at large: Study patients had been treated with 0 to 3 previous chemotherapy regimens.

Study results and limitations: Durable-benefit patients showed greater tumor-associated blood clone expansion at 3 weeks.

Measured with immunoSEQ multiplex PCR; TCRdb has only the in-frame clones, and not every one. The sample has roughly 74,000 clones; 75% to 90% are singletons. Germline lookup yields CDR1 SEHNR and CDR2 FQNEAQ (reference sequence). Germline trimming cut 4 bases from V and 2 bases from J; bases unmatched to any gene: 4. This CDR3 contains 15 residues. The sample was PBMCs, taken around atezolizumab (anti-PD-L1) treatment. The J gene is TRBJ2-3, the V gene TRBV7-9; 9 nucleotides align to TRBD1. This sequence originates from a woman in her 70s with urothelial cancer. CDR3 protein: CASSSRDRDTDTQYF. The CDR3 region has the DNA TGTGCCAGCAGCTCCCGGGACAGGGACACAGATACGCAGTATTTT.